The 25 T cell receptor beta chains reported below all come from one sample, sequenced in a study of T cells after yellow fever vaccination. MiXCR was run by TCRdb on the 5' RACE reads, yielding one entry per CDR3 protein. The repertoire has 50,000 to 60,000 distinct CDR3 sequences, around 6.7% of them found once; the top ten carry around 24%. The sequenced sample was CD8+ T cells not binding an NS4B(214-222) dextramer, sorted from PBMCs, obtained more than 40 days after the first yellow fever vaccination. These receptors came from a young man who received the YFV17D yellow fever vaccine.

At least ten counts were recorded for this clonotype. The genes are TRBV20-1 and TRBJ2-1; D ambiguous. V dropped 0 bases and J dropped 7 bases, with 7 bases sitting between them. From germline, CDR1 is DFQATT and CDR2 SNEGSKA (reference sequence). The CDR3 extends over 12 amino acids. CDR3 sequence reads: CSAREFGNEQFF. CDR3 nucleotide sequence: TGCAGTGCTAGAGAGTTTGGGAATGAGCAGTTCTTC.

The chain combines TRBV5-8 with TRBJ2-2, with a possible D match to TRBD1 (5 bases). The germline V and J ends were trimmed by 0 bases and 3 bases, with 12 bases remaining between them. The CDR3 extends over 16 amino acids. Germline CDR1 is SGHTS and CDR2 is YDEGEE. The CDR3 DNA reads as TGTGCCAGCAGCTTGGGAGCAGGGTGGGACACCGGGGAGCTGTTTTTT. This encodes CASSLGAGWDTGELFF.

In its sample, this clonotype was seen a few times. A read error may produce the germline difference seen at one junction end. Here the CDR3 reads CASRDSGSRPLHF. CDR3 DNA: TGTGCCAGCAGAGACTCAGGAAGCAGGCCCCTCCACTTT. The chain uses TRBV6-4 and TRBJ1-6; D gene uncertain. This CDR3 has 13 amino acids. CDR1 and CDR2 from the germline V gene are MRHNA and SNTAGT.

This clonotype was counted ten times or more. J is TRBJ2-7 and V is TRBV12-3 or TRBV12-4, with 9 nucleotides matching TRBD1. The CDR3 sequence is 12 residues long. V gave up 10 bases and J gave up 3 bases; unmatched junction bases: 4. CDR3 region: CATGQGFYEQYF. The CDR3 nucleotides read TGTGCCACAGGACAGGGGTTCTACGAGCAGTACTTC.

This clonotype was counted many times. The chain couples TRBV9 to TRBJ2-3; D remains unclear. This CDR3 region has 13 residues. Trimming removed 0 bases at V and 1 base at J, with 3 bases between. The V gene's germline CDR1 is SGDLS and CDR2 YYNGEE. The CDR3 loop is CASSVDGTDTQYF. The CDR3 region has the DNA TGTGCCAGCAGCGTAGACGGCACAGATACGCAGTATTTT.

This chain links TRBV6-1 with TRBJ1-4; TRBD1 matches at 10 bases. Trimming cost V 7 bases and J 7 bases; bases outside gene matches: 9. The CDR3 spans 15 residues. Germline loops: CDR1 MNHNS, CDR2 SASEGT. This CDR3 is CASTPTGGAGEKLFF. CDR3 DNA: TGTGCCAGCACCCCGACAGGGGGCGCGGGTGAAAAACTGTTTTTT.

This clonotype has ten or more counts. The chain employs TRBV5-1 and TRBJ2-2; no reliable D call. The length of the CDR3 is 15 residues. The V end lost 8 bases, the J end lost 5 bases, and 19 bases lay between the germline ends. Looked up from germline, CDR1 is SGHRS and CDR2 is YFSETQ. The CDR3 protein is CASSPLAPFTGELFF. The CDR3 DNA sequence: TGCGCCAGTAGCCCCTTGGCGCCCTTTACCGGGGAGCTGTTTTTT.

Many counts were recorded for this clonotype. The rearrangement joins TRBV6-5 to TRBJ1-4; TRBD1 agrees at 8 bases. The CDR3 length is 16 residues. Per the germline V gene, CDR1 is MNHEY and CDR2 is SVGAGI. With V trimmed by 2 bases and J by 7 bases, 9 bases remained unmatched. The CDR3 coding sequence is TGTGCCAGCAGTTACGTATCTACAGGGGGAACTGAAAAACTGTTTTTT. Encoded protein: CASSYVSTGGTEKLFF.

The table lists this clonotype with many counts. This CDR3 reads CAIRPGLADNEQFF. The CDR3 DNA reads as TGTGCCATCAGGCCGGGACTAGCCGACAATGAGCAGTTCTTC. This chain joins TRBV10-3 and TRBJ2-1, with 9 bases lining up with TRBD2. J lost 5 bases, V lost 6 bases, and 5 bases had no gene match. In germline, CDR1 is ENHRY, CDR2 SYGVKD. The CDR3 is 14 residues long.

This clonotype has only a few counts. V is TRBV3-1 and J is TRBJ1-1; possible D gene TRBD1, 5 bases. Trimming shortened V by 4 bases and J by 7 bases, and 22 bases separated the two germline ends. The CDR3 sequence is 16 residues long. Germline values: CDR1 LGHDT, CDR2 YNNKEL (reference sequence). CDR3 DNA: TGTGCCAGCAGCCTCGACCTGGGCGGGGACGGAGGTGAAGCTTTCTTT. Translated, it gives CASSLDLGGDGGEAFF.

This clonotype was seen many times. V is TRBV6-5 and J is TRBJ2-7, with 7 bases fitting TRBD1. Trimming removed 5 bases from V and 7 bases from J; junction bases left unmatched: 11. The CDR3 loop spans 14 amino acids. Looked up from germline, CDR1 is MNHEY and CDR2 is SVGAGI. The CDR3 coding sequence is TGTGCCAGCAGTCACCCAGGGGGTCTGGGGGAGCAGTACTTC. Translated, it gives CASSHPGGLGEQYF.

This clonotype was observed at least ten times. The DNA for the CDR3 is TGTGCCAGCAGCCCACCACCCCAAACAGGGGGGTATGGCTACACCTTC. This encodes CASSPPPQTGGYGYTF. The V and J genes are TRBV11-2 and TRBJ1-2; 8 bases map to TRBD1. The germline V gene has CDR1 SGHAT and CDR2 FQNNGV. The CDR3 is 16 residues long. The ends lost 5 bases at V and 5 bases at J; junction bases unmatched: 13.

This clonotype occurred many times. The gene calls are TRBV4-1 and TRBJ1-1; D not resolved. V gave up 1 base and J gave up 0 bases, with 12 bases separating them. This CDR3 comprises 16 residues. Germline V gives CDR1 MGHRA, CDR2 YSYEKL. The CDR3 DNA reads TGCGCCAGCAGCCAAGTGGACGCAGGCCTGAACACTGAAGCTTTCTTT. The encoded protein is CASSQVDAGLNTEAFF.

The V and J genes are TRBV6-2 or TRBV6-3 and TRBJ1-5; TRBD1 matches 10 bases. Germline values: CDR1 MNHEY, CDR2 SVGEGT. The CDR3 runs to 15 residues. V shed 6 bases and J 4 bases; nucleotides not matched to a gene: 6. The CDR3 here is CASRDRGLRNQPQHF. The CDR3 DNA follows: TGTGCCAGCAGGGACAGGGGGTTGAGAAATCAGCCCCAGCATTTT.

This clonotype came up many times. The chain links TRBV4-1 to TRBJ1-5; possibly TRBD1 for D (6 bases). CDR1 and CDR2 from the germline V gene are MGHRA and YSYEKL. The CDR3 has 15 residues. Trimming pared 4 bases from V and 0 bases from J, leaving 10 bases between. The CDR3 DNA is TGCGCCAGCAGCCCCGGACAGCCTAGCAATCAGCCCCAGCATTTT. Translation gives CASSPGQPSNQPQHF.

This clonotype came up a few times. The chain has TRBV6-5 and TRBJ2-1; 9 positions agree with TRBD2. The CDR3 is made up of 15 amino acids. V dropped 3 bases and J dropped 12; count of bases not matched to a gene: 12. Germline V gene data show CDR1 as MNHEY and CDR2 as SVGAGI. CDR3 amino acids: CASSYSDGGGAGQFF. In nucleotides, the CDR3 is TGTGCCAGCAGTTATTCCGACGGCGGGGGGGCGGGGCAGTTCTTC.

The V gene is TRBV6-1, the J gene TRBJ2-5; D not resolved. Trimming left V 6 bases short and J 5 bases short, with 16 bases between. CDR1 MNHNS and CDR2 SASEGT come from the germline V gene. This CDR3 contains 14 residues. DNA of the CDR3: TGTGCCAGCAGCCCCGGGTTGGCGTGGGAGACCCAGTACTTC. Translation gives CASSPGLAWETQYF.

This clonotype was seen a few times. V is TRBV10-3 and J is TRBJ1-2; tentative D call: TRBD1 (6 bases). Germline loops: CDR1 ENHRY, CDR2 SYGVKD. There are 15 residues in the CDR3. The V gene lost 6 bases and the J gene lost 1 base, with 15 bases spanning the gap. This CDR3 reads CAISDRSNINYGYTF. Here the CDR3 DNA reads TGTGCCATCAGCGACAGGTCAAACATTAACTATGGCTACACCTTC.

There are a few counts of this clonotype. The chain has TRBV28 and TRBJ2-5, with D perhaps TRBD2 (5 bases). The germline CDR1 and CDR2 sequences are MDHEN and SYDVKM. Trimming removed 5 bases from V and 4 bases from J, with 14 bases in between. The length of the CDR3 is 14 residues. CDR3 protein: CASSPWSRGETQYF. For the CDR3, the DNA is TGTGCCAGCAGTCCTTGGTCCCGGGGAGAGACCCAGTACTTC.

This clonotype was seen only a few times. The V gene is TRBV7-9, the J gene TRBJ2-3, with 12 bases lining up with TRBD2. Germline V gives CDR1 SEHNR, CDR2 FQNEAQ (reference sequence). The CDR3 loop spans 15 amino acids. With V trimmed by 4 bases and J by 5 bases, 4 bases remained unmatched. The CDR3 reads CASSWTSGEGDTQYF. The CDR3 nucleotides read TGTGCCAGCAGCTGGACTAGCGGGGAAGGAGATACGCAGTATTTT.

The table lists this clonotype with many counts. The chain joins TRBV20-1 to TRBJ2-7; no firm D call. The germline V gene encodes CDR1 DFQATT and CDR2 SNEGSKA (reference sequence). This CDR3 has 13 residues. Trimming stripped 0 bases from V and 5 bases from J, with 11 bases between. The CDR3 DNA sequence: TGCAGTGCTAGAGATCCCCCTAACCACGAGCAGTACGTC. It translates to CSARDPPNHEQYV.

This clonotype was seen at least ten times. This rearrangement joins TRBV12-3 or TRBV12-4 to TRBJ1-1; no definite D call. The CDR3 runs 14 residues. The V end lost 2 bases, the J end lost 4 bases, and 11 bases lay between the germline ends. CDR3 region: CASSLRPLGTEAFF. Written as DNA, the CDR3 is TGTGCCAGCAGTTTACGGCCACTGGGCACTGAAGCTTTCTTT.

The CDR3 here is CASSEGPRGPRQPQHF. Written as DNA, the CDR3 is TGTGCCAGCAGTGAAGGTCCGCGGGGTCCGCGGCAGCCCCAGCATTTT. The rearrangement links TRBV6-1 to TRBJ1-5; D remains unclear. CDR1 is MNHNS and CDR2 is SASEGT in the germline V gene. CDR3 length: 16 amino acids. The germline V and J ends were trimmed by 1 base and 7 bases, with 17 bases remaining between them.

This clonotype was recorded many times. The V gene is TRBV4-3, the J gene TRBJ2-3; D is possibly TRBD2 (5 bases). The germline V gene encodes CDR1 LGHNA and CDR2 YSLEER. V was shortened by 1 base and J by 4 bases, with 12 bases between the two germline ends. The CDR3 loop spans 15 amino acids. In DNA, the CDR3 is TGCGCCAGCAGCCAAGGCCTAGCTGGCCCAGATACGCAGTATTTT. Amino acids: CASSQGLAGPDTQYF.

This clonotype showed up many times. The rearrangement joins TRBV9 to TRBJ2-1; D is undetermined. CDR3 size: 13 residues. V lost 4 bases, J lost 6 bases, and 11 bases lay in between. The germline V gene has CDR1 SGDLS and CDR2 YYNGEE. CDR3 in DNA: TGTGCCAGCAGCCCGTCAACTTCCAATGAGCAGTTCTTC. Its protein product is CASSPSTSNEQFF.